A selection of T cell receptor beta chains follows, all from one sample in a study of blood T cells in healthy people across ages. TCRdb reanalysed the 5' RACE reads using MiXCR and keeps one entry per CDR3 protein. Of approximately 800,000 distinct CDR3 sequences in the sample, roughly 24% are singletons; the top ten hold 3%. The data were also submitted as part of a second study, on T cells of mothers and their children.

Sequences were obtained from blood. These receptors were obtained from a boy younger than 18 in good health. CDR3s include the opening cysteine and the closing phenylalanine or tryptophan. Not every row has a clone size; where given, it reads once, few, many or a size class.

clone_size,j_call,v_call,cdr3_aa
few,TRBJ2-5,TRBV5-5,CASSSEDLYQETQYF
few,NA,TRBV15,CATSRDKGPPYNEQFF
NA,TRBJ2-5,TRBV18,CASSQTGSGTQYF
few,TRBJ2-7,TRBV29-1,CSVERGKDGEQYF
NA,TRBJ2-1,TRBV2,CASSDHGGADEHFF
NA,TRBJ2-5,TRBV9,CASSVGGTGIQQYF
few,TRBJ1-1,TRBV19,CASSPRASNTEAFF
once,NA,TRBV7-3,CASSSGIKQFF
few,TRBJ1-6,TRBV14,CASSLTGVYNSPLHF
once,TRBJ2-1,TRBV24-1,CATSAGLLYNEQFF
NA,TRBJ1-5,TRBV2,CAGSEGQGLTQPQHF
few,TRBJ2-7,TRBV12-3/TRBV12-4,CASSPRGPSGGYEQYF
NA,TRBJ2-5,TRBV5-1,CASTESPDTRSQYF
NA,TRBJ1-2,TRBV5-5,CASSSALSGYTF
few,TRBJ1-2,TRBV7-6,CASSLRTGDLGYGYTF
NA,TRBJ2-1,TRBV20-1,CSARDLQPYNEQFF
few,TRBJ2-7,TRBV30,CAWSGSGGFEQYF
NA,TRBJ2-7,TRBV20-1,CSVPVTGGFEQYF
few,TRBJ2-2,TRBV5-6,CASPGQGDTGELFF
NA,TRBJ1-1,TRBV19,CASIQTRGFNEAFF
few,TRBJ2-5,TRBV6-5,CVVGGIGAGQETQYF
few,TRBJ2-5,TRBV9,CASGSAHRGETQYF
NA,TRBJ1-3,TRBV30,CAWSDHRGSGNTIYF
many,TRBJ1-1,TRBV6-6,CASTLGTAEAFF